One and the same sample provided the 24 T cell receptor beta chains below, sequenced in a study of identical twins. TCRdb redid the calling of the 5' RACE reads with MiXCR, one entry per CDR3 protein. Among around 510,000 distinct CDR3 sequences listed, roughly 13% were seen once. The same sample was also studied in work on yellow fever vaccine responses in identical twins.

The sample taken for sequencing was CD4+ T cells sorted from blood. These receptors were taken from a woman aged 18-30 years in good health.

This clonotype turned up a few times. This rearrangement joins TRBV28 to TRBJ2-5; 7 nucleotides line up with TRBD2. The germline V gene has CDR1 MDHEN and CDR2 SYDVKM. V dropped 2 bases and J dropped 3; count of bases not matched to a gene: 3. The CDR3 sequence is 14 residues long. The CDR3 here is CASSLGGGEETQYF. The CDR3 DNA reads as TGTGCCAGCAGTTTAGGTGGGGGGGAAGAGACCCAGTACTTC.

This clonotype has at least ten counts. The V call is TRBV7-2, the J call TRBJ2-3; D is tentatively TRBD1 or TRBD2 (6 bases each). From germline, CDR1 is SGHTA and CDR2 FQGNSA. Between the trimmed V and J ends, which lost 7 bases and 2 bases, there was a span of 16 bases. This CDR3 has 15 amino acids. CDR3 nucleotide sequence: TGTGCCAGCACTCCGGGGGCTGGAGTCACAGATACGCAGTATTTT. It specifies CASTPGAGVTDTQYF.

This clonotype was seen only a few times. The V and J genes are TRBV9 and TRBJ2-3, with a weak D call TRBD2 (6 bases). This CDR3 region has 14 residues. The V gene's germline CDR1 is SGDLS and CDR2 YYNGEE. Deletions cut 6 bases from V and 7 bases from J, with 18 bases between. As DNA, the CDR3 is TGTGCCAGCACCGGGGGACTCCAAAAGAATACGCAGTATTTT. It encodes CASTGGLQKNTQYF.

In its sample, this clonotype was seen a few times. This sequence joins TRBV6-5 and TRBJ1-5; 8 bases fit TRBD1. Germline-derived CDR1 and CDR2 are MNHEY and SVGAGI. V trimming: 2 bases; J trimming: 7 bases; junction bases outside the gene matches: 7. There are 15 residues in the CDR3. CDR3 sequence: CASSYGQGLGQPQHF. As DNA, the CDR3 is TGTGCCAGCAGTTACGGACAGGGCTTGGGACAGCCCCAGCATTTT.

This clonotype appeared a few times. This rearrangement joins TRBV15 to TRBJ2-7; D is tentatively TRBD1 or TRBD2 (5 bases each). Germline CDR1 and CDR2: LNHNV and YYDKDF (reference sequence). This CDR3 comprises 17 residues. Trimming pared 0 bases from V and 3 bases from J, leaving 18 bases between. CDR3 loop: CATSREAIGAGGYEQYF. CDR3 coding DNA: TGTGCCACCAGCAGAGAGGCGATAGGAGCTGGGGGCTACGAGCAGTACTTC.

Ten or more counts support this clonotype. The chain couples TRBV20-1 to TRBJ2-7, with 10 bases matching TRBD1. J lost 5 bases, V lost 2 bases, and 9 bases had no gene match. CDR1 and CDR2 (germline): DFQATT, SNEGSKA (reference sequence). The CDR3 length is 15 residues. The DNA for the CDR3 is TGCAGTGCTAGACCCCGGGACAGGGGTAGGAACGAGCAGTACTTC. Residues: CSARPRDRGRNEQYF.

The table lists this clonotype with a few counts. V gene TRBV25-1 combines with J gene TRBJ2-7, with D unresolved. V was clipped by 8 bases and J by 5 bases, with 19 bases between them. Per the germline V gene, CDR1 is MGHDK and CDR2 is SYGVNS. CDR3 length: 14 amino acids. The DNA for the CDR3 is TGTGCCAGCGGCAAGTATGGGGTAGTCAACGAGCAGTACTTC. Its translation is CASGKYGVVNEQYF.

The V and J genes are TRBV5-1 and TRBJ2-7; 7 bases are shared with TRBD2. V gave up 4 bases and J gave up 0 bases; unmatched junction bases: 7. There are 15 residues in the CDR3. CDR1 SGHRS and CDR2 YFSETQ come from the germline V gene. CDR3 sequence reads: CASSREPGGSYEQYF. In DNA form, the CDR3 reads TGCGCCAGCAGCAGAGAACCGGGAGGCTCCTACGAGCAGTACTTC. The variable domain in full, with the rest retrieved from reference TRBV5-1 and TRBJ2-7, is KAGVTQTPRYLIKTRGQQVTLSCSPISGHRSVSWYQQTPGQGLQFLFEYFSETQRNKGNFPGRFSGRQFSNSRSEMNVSTLELGDSALYLCASSREPGGSYEQYFGPGTRLTVT.

This clonotype was recorded many times. The genes are TRBV12-3 or TRBV12-4 and TRBJ2-2; D gene uncertain. V gave up 1 base and J gave up 4 bases, with 1 base separating them. This CDR3 has 12 amino acids. The CDR3 protein is CASSLGTGELFF. The CDR3 DNA is TGTGCCAGCAGTTTAGGCACCGGGGAGCTGTTTTTT.

This clonotype was recorded at least ten times. The V call is TRBV5-1, the J call TRBJ2-1; possibly TRBD1 for D (5 bases). There are 15 residues in the CDR3. Germline CDR1 is SGHRS and CDR2 is YFSETQ. V lost 4 bases and J lost 4, with 15 bases in between. CDR3 amino acids: CASSPGHGLYNEQFF. The CDR3 DNA is TGCGCCAGCAGCCCTGGACACGGTTTGTACAATGAGCAGTTCTTC. Supplemented by reference TRBV5-1 and TRBJ2-1, the full variable domain reads KAGVTQTPRYLIKTRGQQVTLSCSPISGHRSVSWYQQTPGQGLQFLFEYFSETQRNKGNFPGRFSGRQFSNSRSEMNVSTLELGDSALYLCASSPGHGLYNEQFFGPGTRLTVL.

This chain uses TRBV7-2 with TRBJ2-7; 8 nucleotides align to TRBD2. The germline gives CDR1 SGHTA, CDR2 FQGNSA. The CDR3 loop spans 17 amino acids. V shed 3 bases, J shed 3 bases, and the junction held 13 bases outside the gene matches. The CDR3 region is CASSFRGGDLPSYEQYF. In DNA, the CDR3 is TGTGCCAGCAGCTTTCGGGGGGGGGACTTACCCAGCTACGAGCAGTACTTC.

This clonotype was counted between two and nine times. In DNA form, the CDR3 reads TGTGCCAGCAGCTTGAAGGGGGCTGATGGCTACACCTTC. Encoded protein: CASSLKGADGYTF. The genes are TRBV5-6 and TRBJ1-2, with TRBD1 matching 7 bases. The trim removed 1 base at V and 6 bases at J, leaving 3 bases unmatched. CDR1 is SGHDT, CDR2 YYEEEE, per germline. This CDR3 contains 13 residues.

The rearrangement links TRBV30 to TRBJ1-2; 8 nucleotides line up with TRBD1. J was trimmed by 7 bases and V by 5 bases; bases with no gene match: 9. This CDR3 comprises 13 residues. From germline, CDR1 is GTSNPN and CDR2 SVGIG (reference sequence). CDR3 nucleotide sequence: TGTGCCTGGCGCCAGACAGGGGCAGGTGGCTACACCTTC. It is translated as CAWRQTGAGGYTF.

The rearrangement uses TRBV6-1 and TRBJ2-5; 8 nucleotides align to TRBD2. The ends lost 4 bases at V and 5 bases at J; junction bases unmatched: 9. The length of the CDR3 is 15 residues. Germline assignment: CDR1 MNHNS and CDR2 SASEGT. CDR3 coding DNA: TGTGCCAGCAGTGTCGGCGGGGGGTCCTTTGAGACCCAGTACTTC. Amino acids: CASSVGGGSFETQYF.

This clonotype was counted only a few times. This chain connects TRBV15 to TRBJ2-7, with no clear D. CDR3 length: 14 residues. Germline V gene lookup returns CDR1 LNHNV and CDR2 YYDKDF (reference sequence). Trimming removed 3 bases at V and 5 bases at J, with 14 bases between. The CDR3 reads CATSRQLLLDEQYF. Here the CDR3 DNA reads TGTGCCACCAGCAGGCAGCTACTCCTTGACGAGCAGTACTTC.

The rearrangement links TRBV10-1 to TRBJ2-1; no definite D call. Germline CDR1 reads WNHNN; CDR2 reads SYGVQD (reference sequence). V was clipped by 0 bases and J by 9 bases, with 15 bases between them. The CDR3 loop spans 15 amino acids. CDR3 amino acids: CASSESYERMAEQFF. In DNA, the CDR3 is TGCGCCAGCAGTGAGTCGTACGAGCGAATGGCTGAGCAGTTCTTC.

This clonotype was observed a few times. The chain employs TRBV20-1 and TRBJ2-3; TRBD2 agrees at 7 bases. The germline CDR1 and CDR2 sequences are DFQATT and SNEGSKA (reference sequence). V lost 3 bases, J lost 0 bases, and 3 bases stayed unmatched. CDR3 length: 14 amino acids. CDR3 protein: CSASLGGSTDTQYF. The CDR3 region has the DNA TGCAGTGCTAGCTTGGGGGGGAGCACAGATACGCAGTATTTT.

This clonotype has a handful of counts. V and J are TRBV6-5 and TRBJ1-2, with a weak D call TRBD1 (5 bases). Trimming shortened V by 3 bases and J by 2 bases, and 16 bases separated the two germline ends. This CDR3 comprises 16 residues. Per germline, CDR1 MNHEY and CDR2 SVGAGI. The CDR3 region has the DNA TGTGCCAGCAGTTATAGGGACCCTTCCTTAAACTATGGCTACACCTTC. Translated, it gives CASSYRDPSLNYGYTF.

This clonotype showed up many times. This rearrangement joins TRBV12-3 or TRBV12-4 to TRBJ2-7, with TRBD1 identical over 7 bases. The length of the CDR3 is 12 residues. J lost 6 bases, V lost 5 bases, and 4 bases had no gene match. The CDR3, as DNA: TGTGCCAGCAGTAAACAGGGGCCCGAGCAGTACTTC. It encodes CASSKQGPEQYF.

This clonotype was found a few times. This chain joins TRBV27 and TRBJ2-2; D is undetermined. The length of the CDR3 is 14 residues. Germline CDR1 MNHEY, CDR2 SMNVEV (reference sequence). Trimming removed 5 bases at V and 1 base at J, with 8 bases between. The CDR3 is CASSQTWNTGELFF. CDR3 nucleotide sequence: TGTGCCAGCAGTCAAACATGGAACACCGGGGAGCTGTTTTTT.

The chain couples TRBV11-2 to TRBJ1-3, with TRBD1 matching 9 bases. Germline loops: CDR1 SGHAT, CDR2 FQNNGV. The V segment lost 4 bases and the J segment 9 bases; nucleotides outside the gene matches: 10. The CDR3 covers 15 residues. CDR3 nucleotides: TGTGCCAGCAGCTCCCAGGGACAGGGTATTGGCACCATATATTTT. It translates to CASSSQGQGIGTIYF.

This clonotype was picked up a small number of times. The gene calls are TRBV2 and TRBJ2-7; D call uncertain. The CDR3 extends over 11 amino acids. Germline-derived CDR1 and CDR2 are SNHLY and FYNNEI. V was cut by 5 bases and J by 7 bases, with 9 bases left in between. Here the CDR3 DNA reads TGTGCCAGCAGTACTCCCCTGGAGCAGTACTTC. This codes for CASSTPLEQYF.

The chain is built from TRBV12-3 or TRBV12-4 and TRBJ2-3, with D hard to call. This CDR3 spans 11 amino acids. Trimming removed 7 bases from V and 5 bases from J, with 7 bases in between. The CDR3 DNA follows: TGTGCCAGCAAAGGAGTAGATACGCAGTATTTT. It yields the protein CASKGVDTQYF.

This rearrangement joins TRBV7-9 to TRBJ1-1; D gene uncertain. Germline values: CDR1 SEHNR, CDR2 FQNEAQ (reference sequence). With 1 base removed from V and 2 bases from J, the gap between germline ends came to 8 bases. The CDR3 length is 14 residues. In DNA, the CDR3 is TGTGCCAGCAGCTTAGTCCTCCAAAACACTGAAGCTTTCTTT. It is translated as CASSLVLQNTEAFF.